This T cell receptor (beta chain) was observed in a study of OX40 agonist ivuxolimab in advanced cancers. The data were produced by immunoSEQ multiplex PCR, yet TCRdb's version contains in-frame clones alone and is incomplete. The data show tens of thousands of clones, about 90% seen once. V was clipped by 7 bases and J by 2 bases, with 12 bases between them. Germline CDR1 SQVTM, CDR2 ANQGSEA. The CDR3 runs 12 residues. This TCR came from an adult with an advanced solid tumor such as melanoma, head and neck, liver or kidney cancer. V and J are TRBV29-1 and TRBJ2-7, with a weak D call TRBD2 (5 bases). Sequencing was performed on CD4+ or CD8+ T cells sorted from blood, taken in a trial of the OX40 agonist ivuxolimab. CDR3 DNA sequence: TGCAGCGCCCGGACTCAAACCTACGAGCAGTACTTC. Amino acids: CSARTQTYEQYF.